The present T cell receptor (beta chain) was sequenced within a study of shared clonotypes between healthy human individuals. Study in general: The plates for each donor numbered three CD4 naive, three CD4 memory, two CD8 naive and one CD8 memory. General study findings and limits: Several donors shared about 4.8% of their naive CD4 clonotypes. Relative to clonotypes present in all four donors, those not shared had lower generation probabilities.

This clone was observed a single time. Its antigen is not known. Each replicate PCR on the sorted subsets used approximately 180 ng DNA (around 30,000 T cell genomes). The protocol was immunoSEQ multiplex PCR, while the TCRdb copy is restricted to in-frame clones and leaves out a portion. This sample has over 2 million clones, with 95% found just once. CDR3 length equals 14 residues. V shed 6 bases and J 3 bases; nucleotides not matched to a gene: 7. Germline V gene lookup returns CDR1 LNHDA and CDR2 SQIVND (reference sequence). This chain joins TRBV19 and TRBJ1-1; 7 nucleotides agree with TRBD1. This clonotype originated in a man aged 18 to 29 in good health. Sequencing was done on a sample of naive CD4+ T cells sorted from blood. The subset here: CD45RA+ positively selected. Here the CDR3 DNA reads TGTGCCAGTAGCCCTACCGACAGGGACACTGAAGCTTTCTTT. The encoded protein is CASSPTDRDTEAFF.